This TCR beta chain was captured by sequencing in a study of metastatic and nonmetastatic thyroid tumors. The study's findings and limits: It was reportedly found that TCR beta diversity was significantly higher in malignant thyroid tumors than in benign nodules, a difference seen in both blood and tumor samples.

Source study methods: To classify distant metastasis in papillary thyroid cancer, a model was built from CDR3 differences across clinicopathological groups. Using MiXCR, TCRdb reanalyzed the PCR reads. The V and J calls shown here were made by TCRdb, not taken from the authors' results. The sample shows tens of thousands of clones, roughly 26% of them seen only once. The germline CDR1 and CDR2 sequences are MNHEY and SVGAGI. CDR3 size: 14 residues. None of the patients had undergone any treatment ahead of thyroid surgery. This clone was detected only a few times. As yet, its antigen is unknown. The clonotype was recovered from a female donor with papillary thyroid cancer or a benign thyroid nodule (not recorded which). Some clones in this sample may be carry-over from other donors' samples. The sequenced sample consisted of blood. The chain recombines TRBV6-5 with TRBJ1-2; no clear D gene. Written as DNA, the CDR3 is TGTGCATCAGGTAGTCCCTCCCCCAACTATGGCTACACCTTC. Residues: CASGSPSPNYGYTF.